This TCR beta chain was identified during a study of blood T cells in healthy people across ages. Study overall: Per two T cells, template switching captured roughly one barcoded beta molecule. Whole-study results and caveats: The recorded TCR beta diversity per million T cells decreased in a roughly linear manner with age. The authors considered diversity estimates from one million T cells to be underestimates.

This CDR3 contains 15 residues. The V end lost 4 bases, the J end lost 5 bases, and 17 bases lay between the germline ends. Germline values: CDR1 SGHTA, CDR2 FQGNSA. Notes on this clonotype: Its antigen remains unknown.

The authors ran a second PCR of about 7 to 12 cycles using a sample-barcoded 5' primer and a J-beta primer mix. Via MiXCR, TCRdb re-called the 5' RACE reads, giving one row per CDR3 protein. The data hold about 1.5 million distinct CDR3 sequences, with approximately 43% observed a single time. The people who gave samples were healthy Caucasians from Russia, aged about 6 to 100. The sequencing sample was made of blood. This chain uses TRBV7-2 with TRBJ1-2; unclear D gene. The receptor was derived from a woman in her late teens or twenties in good health. The CDR3: CASSSEFIGTYGYTF. The CDR3 DNA reads TGTGCCAGCAGCTCCGAATTCATAGGAACTTATGGCTACACCTTC.